Listed here are 32 T cell receptor beta chains from one sample, sequenced in a study of blood T cell repertoires in COVID-19. Repertoires were generated with immunoSEQ multiplex PCR, while TCRdb's copy carries only in-frame clones and drops some. The sample has 70,000 to 95,000 clones, 85% to 95% seen once. What was sequenced was peripheral blood. Every receptor here comes from an older woman with active COVID-19.

This chain links TRBV2 with TRBJ2-5; D is uncertain. This CDR3 region has 13 residues. Germline CDR1 is SNHLY and CDR2 is FYNNEI. The V end lost 4 bases, the J end lost 1 base, and 7 bases lay between the germline ends. This CDR3 is CASSVQIQETQYF. The CDR3 DNA sequence: TGTGCCAGCAGTGTCCAGATCCAAGAGACCCAGTACTTC. The full variable domain, rest sourced from reference TRBV2 and TRBJ2-5, is EPEVTQTPSHQVTQMGQEVILRCVPISNHLYFYWYRQILGQKVEFLVSFYNNEISEKSEIFDDQFSVERPDGSNFTLKIRSTKLEDSAMYFCASSVQIQETQYFGPGTRLLVL.

The J gene is TRBJ1-2, the V gene TRBV9; 7 bases match TRBD1. This CDR3 region has 14 residues. From germline, CDR1 is SGDLS and CDR2 YYNGEE. The V segment lost 4 bases and the J segment 5 bases; nucleotides outside the gene matches: 8. The CDR3 DNA reads TGTGCCAGCAGCCCAACGTCCAGGGGGTATGGCTACACCTTC. Translation gives CASSPTSRGYGYTF.

The chain joins TRBV9 to TRBJ2-2, with 7 bases identical to TRBD2. The germline CDR1 and CDR2 sequences are SGDLS and YYNGEE. V lost 4 bases, J lost 4 bases, and 7 bases stayed unmatched. The CDR3 is 15 residues long. The CDR3 nucleotides read TGTGCCAGCAGCCCACAGACTAGCCGCACCGGGGAGCTGTTTTTT. It codes for CASSPQTSRTGELFF.

This sequence joins TRBV28 and TRBJ1-5; 7 nucleotides agree with TRBD1. The J segment lost 16 bases and the V segment lost 1 base, leaving 7 bases of the junction unmatched. Germline-derived CDR1 and CDR2 are MDHEN and SYDVKM. The CDR3 loop spans 12 amino acids. This CDR3 reads CASSLLTGFKHF. CDR3 DNA: TGTGCCAGCAGTTTATTGACAGGGTTCAAACATTTT.

The chain employs TRBV5-1 and TRBJ2-1; D possibly corresponds to TRBD2 (7 bases). V lost 4 bases and J 7 bases, leaving 21 bases between the germline ends. The CDR3 consists of 16 residues. In germline, CDR1 is SGHRS, CDR2 YFSETQ. As DNA, the CDR3 is TGCGCCAGCAGCCCCACAGGCGGGGGCTTCGGTAATGAGCAGTTCTTC. Translation: CASSPTGGGFGNEQFF.

The chain has TRBV24-1 and TRBJ2-7, with 10 bases aligning to TRBD1. Germline loops: CDR1 KGHDR, CDR2 SFDVKD. The CDR3 loop spans 16 amino acids. V lost 2 bases and J lost 3; bases outside the gene matches: 6. In DNA, the CDR3 is TGTGCCACCAGTGATTCTGGACAGGGGGGGTACTACGAGCAGTACTTC. Protein product: CATSDSGQGGYYEQYF.

The chain employs TRBV12-3 or TRBV12-4 and TRBJ1-2; D gene unclear. The length of the CDR3 is 12 residues. With 6 bases removed from V and 11 bases from J, the gap between germline ends came to 16 bases. The CDR3 here is CASRSDGPGYTF. CDR3 DNA sequence: TGTGCCAGCAGGAGTGACGGTCCGGGGTACACCTTC.

This clone was counted a single time. This chain connects TRBV5-6 to TRBJ2-7; D not resolved. Germline CDR1 is SGHDT and CDR2 is YYEEEE. Deletions cut 2 bases from V and 2 bases from J, with 8 bases between. CDR3 length: 13 residues. The CDR3 is CASSLQLTYEQYF. The CDR3 coding sequence is TGTGCCAGCAGCTTACAGCTAACCTACGAGCAGTACTTC. Filled out from reference TRBV5-6 and TRBJ2-7, the complete variable domain reads DAGVTQSPTHLIKTRGQQVTLRCSPKSGHDTVSWYQQALGQGPQFIFQYYEEEERQRGNFPDRFSGHQFPNYSSELNVNALLLGDSALYLCASSLQLTYEQYFGPGTRLTVT.

This clone showed up just a few times. V and J are TRBV18 and TRBJ2-7; D possibly corresponds to TRBD2 (6 bases). Germline lookup yields CDR1 KGHSH and CDR2 LQKENI. The CDR3 runs 16 residues. Trimming took 1 base from V and 2 from J, leaving 15 bases between them. The CDR3 nucleotides read TGTGCCAGCTCACCACTAGAAACTAGCCGAGCCTACGAGCAGTACTTC. It translates to CASSPLETSRAYEQYF.

This rearrangement joins TRBV2 to TRBJ1-5; 7 bases are a match to TRBD1. Germline V gives CDR1 SNHLY, CDR2 FYNNEI. There are 15 residues in the CDR3. Unmatched junction bases numbered 11, after V lost 6 bases and J lost 6 bases. Here the CDR3 reads CASSRQGSNSQPQHF. As DNA, the CDR3 is TGTGCCAGCAGCCGACAGGGAAGTAACAGTCAGCCCCAGCATTTT.

V usage is TRBV24-1 and J usage is TRBJ2-7; TRBD2 might be the D (6 bases). The germline CDR1 and CDR2 sequences are KGHDR and SFDVKD. This CDR3 is built from 14 residues. Trimming pared 2 bases from V and 2 bases from J, leaving 9 bases between. CDR3: CATSDSGATYEQYF. The CDR3 DNA reads TGTGCCACCAGTGATTCGGGAGCTACCTACGAGCAGTACTTC.

This chain joins TRBV9 and TRBJ2-7; D is possibly TRBD1 (6 bases). The CDR3 is 13 amino acids. The germline V gene has CDR1 SGDLS and CDR2 YYNGEE. Trimming cost V 6 bases and J 3 bases, with 13 bases left between them. The CDR3 loop is CASMKGHHYEQYF. CDR3 DNA sequence: TGTGCCAGCATGAAGGGACACCACTACGAGCAGTACTTC.

This CDR3 reads CASSFRKEQNSPLHF. CDR3 nucleotides: TGTGCCAGCAGCTTCCGCAAAGAACAAAATTCACCCCTCCACTTT. The chain combines TRBV6-5 with TRBJ1-6; no clear D. CDR3 length equals 15 residues. V was shortened by 6 bases and J by 7 bases, with 16 bases between the two germline ends. Per the germline V gene, CDR1 is MNHEY and CDR2 is SVGAGI.

This sequence joins TRBV29-1 and TRBJ2-1; 8 positions agree with TRBD2. CDR1 and CDR2 (germline): SQVTM, ANQGSEA. CDR3 length: 14 residues. V lost 3 bases, J lost 5 bases, and 6 bases stayed unmatched. In DNA form, the CDR3 reads TGCAGCGTTGACGGAGCGGGGGAAAACAATGAGCAGTTCTTC. Protein: CSVDGAGENNEQFF.

The count of this clone is one. The J gene is TRBJ1-4, the V gene TRBV4-3; D is unresolved. The CDR3 has 15 amino acids. The V gene's germline CDR1 is LGHNA and CDR2 YSLEER. V shed 1 base and J shed 7 bases, with 13 bases lying between them. CDR3 protein: CASSQAYREGEKLFF. The CDR3 coding sequence is TGCGCCAGCAGCCAAGCGTACCGGGAGGGTGAAAAACTGTTTTTT.

The chain recombines TRBV2 with TRBJ2-3; unclear D gene. Germline V CDR1 and CDR2: SNHLY, FYNNEI. Trimming removed 4 bases from V and 5 bases from J, with 13 bases in between. This CDR3 spans 14 amino acids. The CDR3 coding sequence is TGTGCCAGCAGTGCAGACTCACGAGTAGATACGCAGTATTTT. Protein sequence: CASSADSRVDTQYF.

The chain uses TRBV19 and TRBJ2-2; tentative D call: TRBD1 (5 bases). The CDR3 has 15 residues. Per the germline V gene, CDR1 is LNHDA and CDR2 is SQIVND (reference sequence). V shed 7 bases and J shed 1 base, with 13 bases lying between them. Here the CDR3 DNA reads TGTGCCAGTAAAGGGGTCACGGTGAACACCGGGGAGCTGTTTTTT. It encodes CASKGVTVNTGELFF.

The chain has TRBV5-1 and TRBJ2-2, with TRBD2 matching over 11 bases. The CDR3 sequence is 17 residues long. After removal of 4 bases from V and 5 bases from J, the junction contained 10 bases not matched to a gene. Germline-derived CDR1 and CDR2 are SGHRS and YFSETQ. DNA for the CDR3: TGCGCCAGCAGCGCAACACTAGCGGGAGTGTATACCGGGGAGCTGTTTTTT. Its protein product is CASSATLAGVYTGELFF.

The rearrangement joins TRBV24-1 to TRBJ2-1, with TRBD2 matching 8 bases. J gave up 4 bases and V 8 bases, and 9 bases lay outside the gene matches. Germline V CDR1 and CDR2: KGHDR, SFDVKD. This CDR3 has 15 residues. The CDR3 sequence is CATTGREGSYNEQFF. CDR3 coding DNA: TGTGCCACCACCGGACGGGAGGGCTCGTACAATGAGCAGTTCTTC.

V is TRBV6-5 and J is TRBJ2-5, with D perhaps matching TRBD2 (5 bases). The ends were cut back, 7 bases at V and 7 bases at J, with 10 bases in the middle. The CDR3 runs to 11 residues. The V gene's germline CDR1 is MNHEY and CDR2 SVGAGI. The CDR3 nucleotides are TGTGCCAGCAATGGGAGAGGGACCCAGTACTTC. It yields the protein CASNGRGTQYF.

This clone was seen a single time. The chain recombines TRBV5-1 with TRBJ2-2; TRBD2 agrees at 13 bases. Trimming took 4 bases from V and 6 from J; bases not matched to a gene: 3. The CDR3 runs to 15 residues. Germline values: CDR1 SGHRS, CDR2 YFSETQ. The CDR3 loop is CASSPGLAGAGELFF. CDR3 DNA sequence: TGCGCCAGCAGCCCTGGACTAGCGGGGGCCGGGGAGCTGTTTTTT. Full variable domain (remainder filled in from reference TRBV5-1 and TRBJ2-2): KAGVTQTPRYLIKTRGQQVTLSCSPISGHRSVSWYQQTPGQGLQFLFEYFSETQRNKGNFPGRFSGRQFSNSRSEMNVSTLELGDSALYLCASSPGLAGAGELFFGEGSRLTVL.

The gene calls are TRBV28 and TRBJ1-1, with TRBD1 as a possible D gene (5 bases). CDR1 and CDR2 (germline): MDHEN, SYDVKM. The CDR3 is 14 amino acids. V shed 6 bases and J shed 2 bases, with 13 bases lying between them. CDR3 protein: CASREMTANTEAFF. CDR3 in DNA: TGTGCCAGCAGGGAGATGACAGCCAACACTGAAGCTTTCTTT.

The chain joins TRBV6-5 to TRBJ1-4, with 8 bases identical to TRBD1. J gave up 7 bases and V 7 bases, and 8 bases lay outside the gene matches. The CDR3 is 14 residues long. CDR1 and CDR2 (germline): MNHEY, SVGAGI. The CDR3 sequence is CASNPDRVGEKLFF. The CDR3 DNA reads TGTGCCAGCAACCCGGACAGGGTGGGTGAAAAACTGTTTTTT.

The CDR3 here is CASSYPGQGNGELFF. In DNA form, the CDR3 reads TGTGCCAGCAGTTACCCCGGACAGGGGAACGGGGAGCTGTTTTTT. The chain joins TRBV6-6 to TRBJ2-2; TRBD1 agrees at 9 bases. Germline V gene data show CDR1 as MNHNY and CDR2 as SVGAGI (reference sequence). This CDR3 comprises 15 residues. With V trimmed by 2 bases and J by 7 bases, 5 bases remained unmatched.

The chain uses TRBV6-2 or TRBV6-3 and TRBJ1-6; 7 bases are a match to TRBD1. The V and J ends lost 0 bases and 10 bases, in that order; junction bases with no gene match: 9. Germline V CDR1 and CDR2: MNHEY, SVGEGT. The CDR3 loop spans 16 amino acids. The CDR3 DNA follows: TGTGCCAGCAGTTACTCTTGGGCAGGGGGAGAATCACCCCTCCACTTT. It codes for CASSYSWAGGESPLHF.

The chain joins TRBV25-1 to TRBJ2-7; D perhaps matches TRBD2 (5 bases). There are 14 residues in the CDR3. V was trimmed by 4 bases and J by 3 bases, leaving 13 bases between them. From germline, CDR1 is MGHDK and CDR2 SYGVNS. CDR3 residues: CASSGRGSFYEQYF. CDR3 nucleotides: TGTGCCAGCAGTGGAAGAGGGAGTTTCTACGAGCAGTACTTC.

The chain uses TRBV28 and TRBJ1-3; D possibly corresponds to TRBD1 (6 bases). This CDR3 comprises 14 residues. V lost 5 bases to trimming and J lost 11 bases, with 19 bases between them. CDR1 and CDR2 (germline): MDHEN, SYDVKM. The CDR3 sequence is CASSRAGTPNAIYF. In DNA form, the CDR3 reads TGTGCCAGCAGTCGCGCCGGGACACCTAACGCCATATATTTT.

The chain uses TRBV28 and TRBJ2-7, with 10 positions matching TRBD2. From germline, CDR1 is MDHEN and CDR2 SYDVKM. The CDR3 is made up of 16 amino acids. Trimming took 3 bases from V and 6 from J; bases not matched to a gene: 11. This CDR3 reads CASSFRGSGRAPEQYF. In DNA, the CDR3 is TGTGCCAGCAGTTTTAGAGGAAGCGGGAGGGCCCCCGAGCAGTACTTC. The variable domain in full, completed from reference TRBV28 and TRBJ2-7, reads DVKVTQSSRYLVKRTGEKVFLECVQDMDHENMFWYRQDPGLGLRLIYFSYDVKMKEKGDIPEGYSVSREKKERFSLILESASTNQTSMYLCASSFRGSGRAPEQYFGPGTRLTVT.

CDR3 region: CASSPGTGGRNTIYF. For the CDR3, the DNA is TGTGCCAGCAGCCCCGGGACAGGGGGGAGAAACACCATATATTTT. The chain joins TRBV7-9 to TRBJ1-3; TRBD1 matches 11 bases. The CDR3 spans 15 residues. CDR1 and CDR2 from the germline V gene are SEHNR and FQNEAQ (reference sequence). V dropped 5 bases and J dropped 5; count of bases not matched to a gene: 5.

This sequence joins TRBV11-3 and TRBJ2-1, with D possibly being TRBD1 (6 bases). Trimming pared 1 base from V and 7 bases from J, leaving 20 bases between. The CDR3 is 17 amino acids. Germline loops: CDR1 SGHNT, CDR2 YENEEA. The CDR3 is CASSLAIPGTPRNEQFF. The CDR3 DNA sequence: TGTGCCAGCAGCTTAGCCATTCCCGGGACACCCAGGAATGAGCAGTTCTTC.

The CDR3 spells CASSLVRGTGELFF. CDR3 coding DNA: TGTGCCAGCAGCTTAGTAAGGGGGACCGGGGAGCTGTTTTTT. J is TRBJ2-2 and V is TRBV11-2, with a possible D match to TRBD1 (6 bases). Germline-derived CDR1 and CDR2 are SGHAT and FQNNGV. This CDR3 spans 14 amino acids. Trimming removed 1 base from V and 5 bases from J, with 8 bases in between. The variable domain in full, completed from reference TRBV11-2 and TRBJ2-2, reads EAGVAQSPRYKIIEKRQSVAFWCNPISGHATLYWYQQILGQGPKLLIQFQNNGVVDDSQLPKDRFSAERLKGVDSTLKIQPAKLEDSAVYLCASSLVRGTGELFFGEGSRLTVL.

This clone was counted between two and nine times. J is TRBJ2-7 and V is TRBV10-1, with 9 bases matching TRBD2. The V and J ends lost 6 bases and 4 bases, in that order; junction bases with no gene match: 7. CDR3 length: 14 amino acids. Germline values: CDR1 WNHNN, CDR2 SYGVQD (reference sequence). In nucleotides, the CDR3 is TGCGCCAGCAGCCCGGGGACTAGCCTTTACGAGCAGTACTTC. This translates into CASSPGTSLYEQYF.